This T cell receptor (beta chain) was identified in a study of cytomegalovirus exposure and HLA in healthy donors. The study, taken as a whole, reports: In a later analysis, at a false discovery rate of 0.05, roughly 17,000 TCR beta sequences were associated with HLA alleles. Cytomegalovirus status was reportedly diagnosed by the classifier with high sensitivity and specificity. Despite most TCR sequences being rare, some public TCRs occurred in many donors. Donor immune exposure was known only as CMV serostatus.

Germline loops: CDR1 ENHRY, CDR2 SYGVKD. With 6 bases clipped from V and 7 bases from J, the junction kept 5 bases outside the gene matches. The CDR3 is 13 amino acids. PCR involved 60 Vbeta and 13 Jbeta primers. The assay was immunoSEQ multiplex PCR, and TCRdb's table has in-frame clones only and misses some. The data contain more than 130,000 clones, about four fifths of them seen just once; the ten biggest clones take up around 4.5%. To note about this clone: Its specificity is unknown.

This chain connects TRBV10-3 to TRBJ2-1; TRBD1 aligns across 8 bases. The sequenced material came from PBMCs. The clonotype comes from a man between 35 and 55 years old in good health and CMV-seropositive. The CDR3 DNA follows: TGTGCCATCAGCGGACAGGGAGATAATGAGCAGTTCTTC. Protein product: CAISGQGDNEQFF.